The 15 T cell receptor beta chains below all came from one sample that was sequenced in a study of blood T cell repertoires in COVID-19. TCRdb keeps only in-frame clones here, not all; method: immunoSEQ multiplex PCR. The table lists a few hundred thousand clones, about 86% of them singletons. Sequencing was done on a sample of PBMCs or T cells enriched from blood (not recorded which). The receptor source for this set is a man aged 50 to 59 who had recovered from COVID-19.

The count of this clone is one. The gene calls are TRBV3-1 (or the pseudogene TRBV3-2) and TRBJ1-6; TRBD1 matches at 7 bases. This CDR3 is 14 amino acids long. The germline gives CDR1 LGHDT, CDR2 YNNKEL (reference sequence). Germline trimming cut 5 bases from V and 6 bases from J; bases unmatched to any gene: 4. In nucleotides, the CDR3 is TGTGCCAGCAGCGACAGGGCCGCTAATTCACCCCTCCACTTT. This translates into CASSDRAANSPLHF.

The chain joins TRBV9 to TRBJ1-4; 11 bases are a match to TRBD1. The CDR3 runs 15 residues. Germline-derived CDR1 and CDR2 are SGDLS and YYNGEE. V trimming: 3 bases; J trimming: 8 bases; junction bases outside the gene matches: 6. CDR3 DNA: TGTGCCAGCAGCGCAAGGACAGGGGGCGAGGAAAAACTGTTTTTT. Residues: CASSARTGGEEKLFF. The variable domain in full, completed from reference TRBV9 and TRBJ1-4, reads DSGVTQTPKHLITATGQRVTLRCSPRSGDLSVYWYQQSLDQGLQFLIQYYNGEERAKGNILERFSAQQFPDLHSELNLSSLELGDSALYFCASSARTGGEEKLFFGSGTQLSVL.

This clone was counted a few times. The J gene is TRBJ1-1, the V gene TRBV27; 7 bases line up with TRBD1. Per the germline V gene, CDR1 is MNHEY and CDR2 is SMNVEV (reference sequence). This CDR3 region has 15 residues. J lost 5 bases, V lost 1 base, and 7 bases had no gene match. The CDR3 DNA reads TGTGCCAGCAGTTTATTAGACAGGGTGGGGACTGAAGCTTTCTTT. Translation: CASSLLDRVGTEAFF.

This clone was seen only a few times. The V gene is TRBV5-5, the J gene TRBJ1-4; D unresolved. V was shortened by 4 bases and J by 8 bases, with 15 bases between the two germline ends. This CDR3 spans 14 amino acids. In germline, CDR1 is SGHKS, CDR2 YYEKEE (reference sequence). The CDR3: CASSPRGIREKLFF. Here the CDR3 DNA reads TGTGCCAGCAGCCCTCGAGGGATTAGGGAAAAACTGTTTTTT. Filled out from reference TRBV5-5 and TRBJ1-4, the complete variable domain reads DAGVTQSPTHLIKTRGQQVTLRCSPISGHKSVSWYQQVLGQGPQFIFQYYEKEERGRGNFPDRFSARQFPNYSSELNVNALLLGDSALYLCASSPRGIREKLFFGSGTQLSVL.

This chain uses TRBV6-5 with TRBJ1-1; TRBD1 aligns across 9 bases. The V and J ends lost 6 bases and 3 bases, in that order; junction bases with no gene match: 8. The germline CDR1 and CDR2 sequences are MNHEY and SVGAGI. CDR3 length equals 15 residues. As DNA, the CDR3 is TGTGCCAGCAGCGGACAGGGGAGGATCGACACTGAAGCTTTCTTT. Protein sequence: CASSGQGRIDTEAFF.

CDR3 nucleotides: TGTGCCAGCAGGGGCCCGGGACAGTTCAACACTGAAGCTTTCTTT. This translates into CASRGPGQFNTEAFF. This rearrangement joins TRBV6-5 to TRBJ1-1; TRBD1 agrees at 7 bases. Germline trimming cut 6 bases from V and 2 bases from J; bases unmatched to any gene: 9. CDR1 and CDR2 from the germline V gene are MNHEY and SVGAGI. This CDR3 is built from 15 residues.

V usage is TRBV28 and J usage is TRBJ1-5; 9 bases are shared with TRBD1. Germline CDR1 reads MDHEN; CDR2 reads SYDVKM. V lost 7 bases, J lost 0 bases, and 7 bases stayed unmatched. This CDR3 is built from 16 residues. The CDR3: CASTTPGQGSNQPQHF. In DNA, the CDR3 is TGTGCCAGCACAACTCCGGGACAGGGTAGCAATCAGCCCCAGCATTTT.

This clone was found once. V gene TRBV30 combines with J gene TRBJ1-1; D might be TRBD1 (6 bases). The CDR3 extends over 15 amino acids. Germline V gene lookup returns CDR1 GTSNPN and CDR2 SVGIG (reference sequence). The ends were cut back, 3 bases at V and 7 bases at J, with 21 bases in the middle. The CDR3 loop is CAWRVAGVLHGEAFF. The CDR3, as DNA: TGTGCCTGGAGAGTGGCAGGGGTTCTTCACGGTGAAGCTTTCTTT.

The CDR3 nucleotides read TGTGCCAGCAGCTTAGGGCTCGGGTCCGCTAAATTGGGGGCCAACGTCCTGACTTTC. It specifies CASSLGLGSAKLGANVLTF. The chain employs TRBV7-6 and TRBJ2-6; unclear D gene. V was pared by 1 base and J by 4 bases, with 20 bases between. The CDR3 is 19 amino acids. CDR1 is SGHVS, CDR2 FNYEAQ, per germline.

This chain joins TRBV11-3 and TRBJ2-3; 7 bases line up with TRBD2. This CDR3 spans 17 amino acids. Germline CDR1 is SGHNT and CDR2 is YENEEA. V lost 5 bases to trimming and J lost 0 bases; unmatched junction nucleotides: 11. CDR3 residues: CASSGGDGGYSTDTQYF. Here the CDR3 DNA reads TGTGCCAGCAGCGGGGGGGATGGGGGATATAGCACAGATACGCAGTATTTT.

The chain is built from TRBV7-9 and TRBJ2-5; D possibly corresponds to TRBD2 (5 bases). V lost 3 bases and J lost 2, with 10 bases in between. Looked up from germline, CDR1 is SEHNR and CDR2 is FQNEAQ (reference sequence). The CDR3 is 14 amino acids. CDR3 coding DNA: TGTGCCAGCAGCTTTAATCCGGGGCAAGAGACCCAGTACTTC. It translates to CASSFNPGQETQYF.

The V and J genes are TRBV6-5 and TRBJ2-2; TRBD1 matches at 8 bases. Unmatched junction bases numbered 9, after V lost 7 bases and J lost 5 bases. Germline CDR1 reads MNHEY; CDR2 reads SVGAGI. The CDR3 has 15 amino acids. CDR3 sequence: CASMEQGVATGELFF. The DNA for the CDR3 is TGTGCCAGCATGGAACAGGGGGTTGCGACCGGGGAGCTGTTTTTT.

This clone came up a few times. The chain employs TRBV6-5 and TRBJ1-2; D perhaps matches TRBD1 (5 bases). The V and J ends lost 7 bases and 6 bases respectively, with 15 bases between them. CDR3 length: 13 residues. Per the germline V gene, CDR1 is MNHEY and CDR2 is SVGAGI. In DNA, the CDR3 is TGTGCCAGCAAGATGGGAAGCAGGGATGGCTACACCTTC. This translates into CASKMGSRDGYTF.

The chain combines TRBV4-2 with TRBJ1-6; a possible D gene is TRBD1 (5 bases). Per the germline V gene, CDR1 is LGHNA and CDR2 is YNFKEQ. The CDR3 covers 16 residues. V dropped 0 bases and J dropped 10 bases, with 16 bases sitting between them. As DNA, the CDR3 is TGTGCCAGCAGCCAAGAATCCGGACTATCAGGGTCACCCCTCCACTTT. This encodes CASSQESGLSGSPLHF.

This chain links TRBV3-1 (or the pseudogene TRBV3-2) with TRBJ1-1, with D maybe TRBD1 (6 bases). Trimming left V 1 base short and J 8 bases short, with 20 bases between. There are 16 residues in the CDR3. CDR1 and CDR2 from the germline V gene are LGHDT and YNNKEL (reference sequence). CDR3 in amino acids: CASSQGGGVGGREAFF. The CDR3 coding sequence is TGTGCCAGCAGCCAAGGCGGGGGAGTAGGGGGTCGGGAAGCTTTCTTT.